This T cell receptor beta chain was sequenced in a study of preoperative IRX-2 immunotherapy in early breast cancer. Indicated treatment: preoperative locoregional IRX-2 cytokine immunotherapy. Samples came from a phase Ib trial of preoperative locoregional IRX-2 cytokine immunotherapy. Per the germline V gene, CDR1 is SGHRS and CDR2 is YFSETQ. The CDR3 is made up of 14 amino acids. V was trimmed by 4 bases and J by 2 bases, leaving 10 bases between them. The protocol was immunoSEQ multiplex PCR, while the TCRdb copy is restricted to in-frame clones and leaves out a portion. The table has about 5,300 clones, under 85% seen once.

This clonotype originated in a human donor with breast cancer. The rearrangement links TRBV5-1 to TRBJ2-1, with D possibly TRBD1 on 6 matching bases. This specimen was tumor tissue, taken before IRX-2 immunotherapy. In nucleotides, the CDR3 is TGCGCCAGCAGCCCAGGACAGACCTACAATGAGCAGTTCTTC. Translating gives CASSPGQTYNEQFF.